The clone carrying this TCR beta chain was observed a single time. One junction end does not reproduce the germline sequence, and a read error may be involved. CDR3 length equals 13 residues. Germline CDR1 SEHNR, CDR2 FQNEAQ (reference sequence). These data are taken from a study of regulatory T cells in long-lasting Graves disease. Time point reported: newly diagnosed GD, antithyroid drugs for less than 3 months. PBMC RNA was the source of the TCR library. Per American Thyroid Association guidelines, Graves' disease was diagnosed. Peripheral blood, Nine milliliters per patient, was collected in EDTA tubes. The authors built TCR beta libraries using iRepertoire HTBI primers and Arm-PCR of CDR3 regions. TCRdb re-derived calls from the multiplex PCR reads in MiXCR, one entry per CDR3 protein. The sample holds about 350,000 distinct CDR3 sequences, approximately 16% seen once. These data are also associated with another study on T cells in Graves' hyperthyroidism and ophthalmopathy.

This chain joins TRBV7-9 and TRBJ1-5; D unresolved. The sequence was obtained from a middle-aged man with Graves disease. The sample consisted of peripheral blood mononuclear cells (PBMCs), taken at new diagnosis, from a patient treated with antithyroid drugs. The chain's CDR3 is CANSLAGDQPQHF. The CDR3 coding sequence is TGTGCCAACAGCTTAGCTGGCGATCAGCCCCAGCATTTT.